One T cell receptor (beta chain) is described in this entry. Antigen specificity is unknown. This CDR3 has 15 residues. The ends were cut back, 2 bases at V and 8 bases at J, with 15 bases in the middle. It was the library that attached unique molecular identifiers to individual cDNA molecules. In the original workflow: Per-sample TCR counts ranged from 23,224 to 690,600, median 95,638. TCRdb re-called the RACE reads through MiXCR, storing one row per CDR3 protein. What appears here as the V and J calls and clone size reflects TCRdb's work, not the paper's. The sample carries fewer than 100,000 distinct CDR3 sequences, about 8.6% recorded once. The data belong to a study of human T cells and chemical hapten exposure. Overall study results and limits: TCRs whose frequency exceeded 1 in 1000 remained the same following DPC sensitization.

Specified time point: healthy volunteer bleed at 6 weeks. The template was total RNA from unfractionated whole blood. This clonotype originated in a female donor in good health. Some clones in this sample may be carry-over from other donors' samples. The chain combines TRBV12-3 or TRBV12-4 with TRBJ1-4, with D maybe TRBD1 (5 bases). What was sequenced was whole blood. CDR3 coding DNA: TGTGCCAGCAGTTTATATCAGGGAATAGAGGAAAAACTGTTTTTT. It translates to CASSLYQGIEEKLFF.